The 20 T cell receptor beta chains presented below share a single source sample, sequenced in a study of spatial heterogeneity in lung cancer. Broader study findings: The number of expanded tumor alpha and beta chains correlated with mutation number.

The sample's time point: sample taken at primary tumor resection. Their recognized antigens are unknown. TCRdb re-called the 5' RACE reads with MiXCR, one entry per CDR3 protein. The profile covers about 100,000 distinct CDR3 sequences, with around 4.3% appearing a single time and 21% taken by the ten largest. The material sequenced was lung tumor tissue, taken at surgery. These receptors all stem from a male donor with early-stage non-small cell lung cancer.

This clonotype was counted many times. The rearrangement uses TRBV6-1 and TRBJ2-3; 7 bases map to TRBD1. The V and J ends lost 6 bases and 2 bases, in that order; junction bases with no gene match: 8. The CDR3 is 15 amino acids. The germline gives CDR1 MNHNS, CDR2 SASEGT. CDR3 region: CASRLDRVPTDTQYF. In DNA, the CDR3 is TGTGCCAGCAGGTTAGACAGGGTCCCCACAGATACGCAGTATTTT.

This clonotype was counted between two and nine times. V and J are TRBV5-1 and TRBJ2-2; unclear D gene. Germline lookup yields CDR1 SGHRS and CDR2 YFSETQ. The CDR3 extends over 13 amino acids. V gave up 4 bases and J gave up 5 bases, with 9 bases separating them. CDR3 loop: CASSPPLTGELFF. CDR3 coding DNA: TGCGCCAGCAGCCCCCCGCTGACCGGGGAGCTGTTTTTT.

This clonotype has ten or more counts. The chain links TRBV12-3 or TRBV12-4 to TRBJ2-6; a possible D gene is TRBD2 (6 bases). This CDR3 contains 20 residues. Trimming took off 0 bases at V and 0 bases at J, with 18 bases between the two ends. This chain's CDR3 is CASSLALEGSPSSGANVLTF. The DNA for the CDR3 is TGTGCCAGCAGTTTAGCGTTGGAGGGCTCTCCTAGCTCTGGGGCCAACGTCCTGACTTTC.

This clonotype was observed many times. This chain joins TRBV20-1 and TRBJ1-6; tentative D call: TRBD1 (5 bases). CDR1 is DFQATT and CDR2 is SNEGSKA in the germline V gene (reference sequence). V shed 3 bases and J shed 9 bases, with 12 bases lying between them. The CDR3 is made up of 13 amino acids. CDR3 DNA: TGCAGTGCTAGCGTCCGGGACTCTTCACCCCTCCACTTT. It encodes CSASVRDSSPLHF.

This chain uses TRBV12-3 or TRBV12-4 with TRBJ2-4; 11 nucleotides line up with TRBD1. The CDR3 totals 14 residues. The trim removed 3 bases at V and 7 bases at J, leaving 2 bases unmatched. The chain's CDR3 is CASSFGTGGNIQYF. CDR3 bases: TGTGCCAGCAGTTTCGGGACAGGGGGGAACATTCAGTACTTC.

This clonotype occurred many times. In nucleotides, the CDR3 is TGCAGTGCTAGAGATTTTACGGGAGGGAACAATGAGCAGTTCTTC. Protein product: CSARDFTGGNNEQFF. The rearrangement uses TRBV20-1 and TRBJ2-1, with 8 bases matching TRBD2. The J segment lost 5 bases and the V segment lost 0 bases, leaving 6 bases of the junction unmatched. This CDR3 contains 15 residues. Germline values: CDR1 DFQATT, CDR2 SNEGSKA (reference sequence).

Ten or more counts support this clonotype. The J gene is TRBJ1-1, the V gene TRBV28, with a possible D match to TRBD1 (6 bases). Trimming left V 6 bases short and J 4 bases short, with 18 bases between. The length of the CDR3 is 15 residues. Germline V gives CDR1 MDHEN, CDR2 SYDVKM. The DNA for the CDR3 is TGTGCCAGCAGCCCTGGGAATGTCAGGGGCACTGAAGCTTTCTTT. Translating gives CASSPGNVRGTEAFF.

At least ten counts were recorded for this clonotype. This chain links TRBV7-9 with TRBJ1-2; D unresolved. V was pared by 1 base and J by 8 bases, with 11 bases between. The CDR3 is 13 residues long. The germline V gene encodes CDR1 SEHNR and CDR2 FQNEAQ (reference sequence). The CDR3 DNA follows: TGTGCCAGCAGCTTAGAATCCAGCCACGGCTACACCTTC. The encoded protein is CASSLESSHGYTF.

The sample holds many counts of this clonotype. The CDR3 DNA reads TGTGCTAGTGCTAAAGACAGGGCCGTCAATGAGCAGTTCTTC. It is translated as CASAKDRAVNEQFF. V usage is TRBV12-5 and J usage is TRBJ2-1, with 7 bases that match TRBD1. V gave up 7 bases and J gave up 6 bases; unmatched junction bases: 9. CDR1 and CDR2 from the germline V gene are LGHNT and FRNRAP. The CDR3 consists of 14 residues. Looking up the rest from reference TRBV12-5 and TRBJ2-1 gives the full variable domain: DARVTQTPRHKVTEMGQEVTMRCQPILGHNTVFWYRQTMMQGLELLAYFRNRAPLDDSGMPKDRFSAEMPDATLATLKIQPSEPRDSAVYFCASAKDRAVNEQFFGPGTRLTVL.

The chain has TRBV7-6 and TRBJ2-7; 8 positions agree with TRBD2. V was pared by 4 bases and J by 1 base, with 9 bases of the junction left unmatched. Germline CDR1 and CDR2: SGHVS and FNYEAQ. CDR3 length: 16 amino acids. The CDR3 coding sequence is TGTGCCAGCAGCTCCAATCCAGGGACTAGTTCCTACGAGCAGTACTTC. Protein product: CASSSNPGTSSYEQYF.

In its sample, this clonotype was seen many times. This chain uses TRBV28 with TRBJ1-2; 7 bases are a match to TRBD1. J gave up 5 bases and V 6 bases, and 9 bases lay outside the gene matches. The germline V gene encodes CDR1 MDHEN and CDR2 SYDVKM. The CDR3 has 14 amino acids. DNA of the CDR3: TGTGCCAGCAGACTCCGGACAGGAGGGTATGGCTACACCTTC. Encoded protein: CASRLRTGGYGYTF.

This clonotype was observed many times. The chain's CDR3 is CATSPRQGKADTQYF. For the CDR3, the DNA is TGTGCCACCAGCCCACGACAGGGAAAGGCAGATACGCAGTATTTT. This chain connects TRBV15 to TRBJ2-3, with TRBD1 matching over 7 bases. CDR1 LNHNV and CDR2 YYDKDF come from the germline V gene (reference sequence). The trim removed 5 bases at V and 4 bases at J, leaving 9 bases unmatched. This CDR3 comprises 15 residues.

The sample holds many counts of this clonotype. The V and J genes are TRBV5-1 and TRBJ2-1; 11 bases are shared with TRBD2. The germline CDR1 and CDR2 sequences are SGHRS and YFSETQ. The junction had 6 bases not matched to a gene; V was cut back by 4 bases and J by 0 bases. This CDR3 has 17 residues. The CDR3 DNA sequence: TGCGCCAGCAGCCGGGGACTAGCGGTTAGCTCCTACAATGAGCAGTTCTTC. Encoded protein: CASSRGLAVSSYNEQFF.

At least ten counts were recorded for this clonotype. The chain uses TRBV2 and TRBJ1-5; D may be TRBD1 (5 bases). V was shortened by 4 bases and J by 5 bases, with 12 bases between the two germline ends. This CDR3 spans 14 amino acids. Germline CDR1 reads SNHLY; CDR2 reads FYNNEI. In DNA, the CDR3 is TGTGCCAGCAGTGGGACAATTGGTTATCAGCCCCAGCATTTT. It specifies CASSGTIGYQPQHF.

The table lists this clonotype with many counts. This sequence joins TRBV2 and TRBJ2-7; 7 nucleotides line up with TRBD2. The V gene end was trimmed by 4 bases and the J gene end by 3 bases; junction bases not matched to a gene: 6. The CDR3 extends over 14 amino acids. Germline CDR1 and CDR2: SNHLY and FYNNEI. The CDR3 DNA reads TGTGCCAGCAGTGTCTTCCGGGGGGTCTACGAGCAGTACTTC. Its protein product is CASSVFRGVYEQYF.

The chain couples TRBV20-1 to TRBJ2-1, with a possible D match to TRBD1 (6 bases). Trimming pared 3 bases from V and 3 bases from J, leaving 9 bases between. The CDR3 consists of 13 residues. CDR1 is DFQATT and CDR2 is SNEGSKA in the germline V gene (reference sequence). The CDR3 coding sequence is TGCAGTGCTAGGCAGGGGCTCTACAATGAGCAGTTCTTC. This encodes CSARQGLYNEQFF.

There are many counts of this clonotype. The chain recombines TRBV7-9 with TRBJ2-5, with D perhaps TRBD2 (5 bases). Germline V CDR1 and CDR2: SEHNR, FQNEAQ (reference sequence). The germline V and J ends were trimmed by 3 bases and 5 bases, with 16 bases remaining between them. CDR3 length: 15 amino acids. CDR3 protein: CASSLIVTRRETQYF. The CDR3 DNA reads as TGTGCCAGCAGCTTGATCGTCACTCGGAGGGAGACCCAGTACTTC.

V and J are TRBV6-5 and TRBJ2-5; D gene uncertain. This CDR3 has 16 amino acids. Trimming took off 2 bases at V and 1 base at J, with 14 bases between the two ends. Per germline, CDR1 MNHEY and CDR2 SVGAGI. CDR3 coding DNA: TGTGCCAGCAGTTACGTTTTCGGTAGCCCCCAAGAGACCCAGTACTTC. As protein: CASSYVFGSPQETQYF.

The chain uses TRBV7-9 and TRBJ2-7; possibly TRBD1 for D (6 bases). Trimming stripped 6 bases from V and 4 bases from J, with 13 bases between. Germline V gene data show CDR1 as SEHNR and CDR2 as FQNEAQ (reference sequence). The CDR3 spans 13 residues. The chain's CDR3 is CASSSGHRYEQYF. For the CDR3, the DNA is TGTGCCAGCAGTTCGGGACACAGATACGAGCAGTACTTC.

Concerning this clonotype itself: This may be a read error: a much more frequent sequence differs by one nucleotide. The chain employs TRBV6-1 and TRBJ1-6; D may be TRBD1 (6 bases). CDR1 is MNHNS and CDR2 is SASEGT in the germline V gene. This CDR3 contains 15 residues. In DNA, the CDR3 is TGTGCCAGCAGTGACTGGACAGAGTATAATCCACCCCTCCACTTT. Translating it yields CASSDWTEYNPPLHF.